Below are 25 T cell receptor beta chains sequenced from a single sample in a study of cytomegalovirus exposure and HLA in healthy donors (dated by TCRdb to 2016 to 2017). Library prep was done by the immunoSEQ multiplex PCR assay. The multiplex PCR relied on a mix of 60 forward primers for TCR Vbeta segments and 13 reverse primers for TCR Jbeta segments. TCRdb limited this immuneACCESS table to in-frame rearrangements with V and J called. A share of clones is missing; checked studies link under half to unresolved V genes, and the rest is unexplained. Counted in this sample were about 180,000 clones; roughly 81% of them appeared once. 4.9% of the sample goes to the ten largest clones. The sample was PBMCs. The source of these receptors is a woman between 18 and 29 years old in good health and CMV-seropositive.

This rearrangement joins TRBV7-2 to TRBJ2-2, with D perhaps TRBD2 (6 bases). The germline V gene encodes CDR1 SGHTA and CDR2 FQGNSA. The CDR3 runs to 16 residues. V was pared by 2 bases and J by 0 bases, with 10 bases between. The CDR3 region has the DNA TGTGCCAGCAGCTTATCGCGGGGCGCGAACACCGGGGAGCTGTTTTTT. Translation: CASSLSRGANTGELFF. The full variable domain, completed using reference TRBV7-2 and TRBJ2-2, is GAGVSQSPSNKVTEKGKDVELRCDPISGHTALYWYRQSLGQGLEFLIYFQGNSAPDKSGLPSDRFSAERTGGSVSTLTIQRTQQEDSAVYLCASSLSRGANTGELFFGEGSRLTVL.

The chain joins TRBV11-2 to TRBJ2-5, with 7 bases fitting TRBD2. V was pared by 5 bases and J by 4 bases, with 13 bases of the junction left unmatched. The CDR3 covers 16 residues. CDR1 SGHAT and CDR2 FQNNGV come from the germline V gene. In DNA, the CDR3 is TGTGCCAGCAGCCGTGGGCGCGGGGGTGGGGGAGAGACCCAGTACTTC. Its translation: CASSRGRGGGGETQYF.

This CDR3 is CASSLLLTSGGAETQYF. CDR3 sequence (DNA): TGTGCCAGCAGCCTTCTTCTGACTAGCGGGGGGGCAGAGACCCAGTACTTC. This chain connects TRBV5-6 to TRBJ2-5; 14 bases agree with TRBD2. Germline V gene lookup returns CDR1 SGHDT and CDR2 YYEEEE. V shed 4 bases and J 4 bases; nucleotides not matched to a gene: 9. The CDR3 runs 17 residues. The full variable domain, completed using reference TRBV5-6 and TRBJ2-5, is DAGVTQSPTHLIKTRGQQVTLRCSPKSGHDTVSWYQQALGQGPQFIFQYYEEEERQRGNFPDRFSGHQFPNYSSELNVNALLLGDSALYLCASSLLLTSGGAETQYFGPGTRLLVL.

This clone was counted once. The V call is TRBV5-1, the J call TRBJ1-6; 8 bases line up with TRBD1. The V gene's germline CDR1 is SGHRS and CDR2 YFSETQ. Losses at the gene ends were 0 bases for V and 0 bases for J; bases not matched to a gene: 5. This CDR3 spans 18 amino acids. CDR3 loop: CASSLVGTGLSYNSPLHF. The CDR3, as DNA: TGCGCCAGCAGCTTGGTGGGGACAGGACTCTCCTATAATTCACCCCTCCACTTT.

This clone appeared a few times. This chain joins TRBV10-1 and TRBJ1-2; 12 bases line up with TRBD1. The V gene's germline CDR1 is WNHNN and CDR2 SYGVQD (reference sequence). The CDR3 spans 15 residues. J was trimmed by 3 bases and V by 7 bases; bases with no gene match: 6. The chain's CDR3 is CASIRDRGQHYGYTF. Here the CDR3 DNA reads TGCGCCAGCATTCGGGACAGGGGGCAACACTATGGCTACACCTTC.

The rearrangement links TRBV7-9 to TRBJ1-1; no firm D call. The CDR3 spans 14 residues. The V gene's germline CDR1 is SEHNR and CDR2 FQNEAQ (reference sequence). Between the trimmed V and J ends, which lost 3 bases and 3 bases, there was a span of 11 bases. CDR3 sequence reads: CASSLGGGDTEAFF. The CDR3 DNA reads as TGTGCCAGCAGCTTGGGAGGCGGCGACACTGAAGCTTTCTTT.

This rearrangement joins TRBV19 to TRBJ1-5, with 7 bases identical to TRBD1. The V gene end was trimmed by 6 bases and the J gene end by 2 bases; junction bases not matched to a gene: 13. CDR3 length equals 17 residues. The germline V gene encodes CDR1 LNHDA and CDR2 SQIVND (reference sequence). The DNA of the CDR3 is TGTGCCAGTAGGAACAGGGGCGCGGGGTGGGGCAATCAGCCCCAGCATTTT. Its protein is CASRNRGAGWGNQPQHF.

This chain connects TRBV4-3 to TRBJ2-7; 10 nucleotides match TRBD1. The CDR3 spans 19 residues. CDR1 is LGHNA, CDR2 YSLEER, per germline. V shed 2 bases and J 0 bases; nucleotides not matched to a gene: 13. The CDR3 sequence: CASSQRYGETGGNSYEQYF. CDR3 sequence (DNA): TGCGCCAGCAGCCAACGTTATGGGGAGACAGGGGGCAACTCCTACGAGCAGTACTTC.

V and J are TRBV13 and TRBJ2-5; D uncertain. Between the trimmed V and J ends, which lost 3 bases and 1 base, there was a span of 6 bases. The germline CDR1 and CDR2 sequences are PRHDT and FYEKMQ (reference sequence). There are 13 residues in the CDR3. In DNA, the CDR3 is TGTGCCAGCAGCTTCGCAGTCCAAGAGACCCAGTACTTC. Amino acids: CASSFAVQETQYF.

The genes are TRBV19 and TRBJ1-6; no reliable D call. V was shortened by 6 bases and J by 2 bases, with 11 bases between the two germline ends. The V gene's germline CDR1 is LNHDA and CDR2 SQIVND (reference sequence). This CDR3 comprises 15 residues. The chain's CDR3 is CASRSGSPYNSPLHF. Here the CDR3 DNA reads TGTGCCAGTAGGTCCGGGAGCCCCTATAATTCACCCCTCCACTTT.

The rearrangement links TRBV18 to TRBJ2-7, with TRBD1 matching 8 bases. Germline CDR1 is KGHSH and CDR2 is LQKENI. CDR3 length: 15 residues. With V trimmed by 5 bases and J by 3 bases, 9 bases remained unmatched. The CDR3 sequence is CASSRDRPDNYEQYF. CDR3 sequence (DNA): TGTGCCAGCTCAAGGGACAGGCCAGACAACTACGAGCAGTACTTC.

The chain joins TRBV10-1 to TRBJ1-2; D is unclear. Germline CDR1 reads WNHNN; CDR2 reads SYGVQD (reference sequence). Trimming pared 5 bases from V and 8 bases from J, leaving 30 bases between. The length of the CDR3 is 18 residues. DNA for the CDR3: TGCGCCAGCAGTCCACCTAACGAAGGGAGAGGGCGTCCCGGCGGCTACACCTTC. Translating gives CASSPPNEGRGRPGGYTF.

The rearrangement uses TRBV10-3 and TRBJ2-5; tentative D call: TRBD2 (7 bases). Germline CDR1 is ENHRY and CDR2 is SYGVKD. This CDR3 region has 13 residues. Trimming stripped 3 bases from V and 4 bases from J, with 9 bases between. The CDR3 DNA is TGTGCCATCAGTGACGGGGGGCTAGAGACCCAGTACTTC. Translated, it gives CAISDGGLETQYF.

This clone was observed at least ten times. The gene calls are TRBV19 and TRBJ2-7; the match to TRBD1 covers 9 bases. J lost 3 bases, V lost 7 bases, and 7 bases had no gene match. This CDR3 comprises 14 residues. Germline V gene data show CDR1 as LNHDA and CDR2 as SQIVND (reference sequence). This CDR3 reads CASKARQGGYEQYF. The CDR3 region has the DNA TGTGCCAGTAAGGCAAGACAGGGGGGCTACGAGCAGTACTTC.

The chain carries TRBV4-3 and TRBJ1-2; 7 bases are a match to TRBD1. Germline assignment: CDR1 LGHNA and CDR2 YSLEER. Trimming cost V 1 base and J 8 bases; bases outside gene matches: 10. The CDR3 covers 15 residues. The CDR3 sequence: CASSQALLQTGGYTF. The CDR3 DNA is TGCGCCAGCAGCCAAGCTCTCTTACAGACAGGGGGCTACACCTTC.

The chain uses TRBV5-1 and TRBJ2-7, with 7 bases aligning to TRBD1. The CDR3 totals 17 residues. The germline V gene encodes CDR1 SGHRS and CDR2 YFSETQ. Trimming cost V 1 base and J 2 bases; bases outside gene matches: 12. CDR3 nucleotides: TGCGCCAGCAGCTTGACCACCGGACAGGTGATTCCCTACGAGCAGTACTTC. Its translation: CASSLTTGQVIPYEQYF.

A few counts support this clone. The chain uses TRBV6-5 and TRBJ1-2; D possibly corresponds to TRBD1 (6 bases). The CDR3 contains 15 residues. Trimming pared 4 bases from V and 4 bases from J, leaving 16 bases between. Germline V gives CDR1 MNHEY, CDR2 SVGAGI. CDR3 sequence (DNA): TGTGCCAGCAGTTCCGAACACAGGGCGAGCTATGGCTACACCTTC. Translated, it gives CASSSEHRASYGYTF.

This clone was seen once. V gene TRBV28 combines with J gene TRBJ2-2, with D unresolved. The CDR3 contains 14 residues. Germline lookup yields CDR1 MDHEN and CDR2 SYDVKM. Deletions cut 8 bases from V and 0 bases from J, with 10 bases between. The DNA for the CDR3 is TGTGCCAGCCCTACCCCCTCGAACACCGGGGAGCTGTTTTTT. Its translation is CASPTPSNTGELFF.

The V gene is TRBV5-4, the J gene TRBJ2-1, with a tentative D call TRBD2 (7 bases). V was clipped by 0 bases and J by 6 bases, with 22 bases between them. Per the germline V gene, CDR1 is SGHNT and CDR2 is YYREEE (reference sequence). CDR3 size: 18 residues. The CDR3 DNA reads as TGTGCCAGCAGCTTGGGACTAGGGGGGGGTCAAAGATCCAATGAGCAGTTCTTC. Translating it yields CASSLGLGGGQRSNEQFF. The full variable domain, its missing parts supplied by reference TRBV5-4 and TRBJ2-1, is ETGVTQSPTHLIKTRGQQVTLRCSSQSGHNTVSWYQQALGQGPQFIFQYYREEENGRGNFPPRFSGLQFPNYSSELNVNALELDDSALYLCASSLGLGGGQRSNEQFFGPGTRLTVL.

The rearrangement links TRBV7-2 to TRBJ2-5; TRBD2 matches at 9 bases. V trimming: 3 bases; J trimming: 5 bases; junction bases outside the gene matches: 7. CDR3 length: 15 residues. CDR1 is SGHTA, CDR2 FQGNSA, per germline. CDR3 bases: TGTGCCAGCAGCTTCGGCGGGGGGGCCGGGGAGACCCAGTACTTC. This translates into CASSFGGGAGETQYF.

The V gene is TRBV11-2, the J gene TRBJ1-6, with 7 bases identical to TRBD1. The CDR3 has 16 residues. With 5 bases clipped from V and 4 bases from J, the junction kept 8 bases outside the gene matches. Germline loops: CDR1 SGHAT, CDR2 FQNNGV. As DNA, the CDR3 is TGTGCCAGCAGCCTACTCGGACAGGCTTATAATTCACCCCTCCACTTT. It is translated as CASSLLGQAYNSPLHF. Based on the CDR3 plus reference TRBV11-2 and TRBJ1-6, the full variable domain is EAGVAQSPRYKIIEKRQSVAFWCNPISGHATLYWYQQILGQGPKLLIQFQNNGVVDDSQLPKDRFSAERLKGVDSTLKIQPAKLEDSAVYLCASSLLGQAYNSPLHFGNGTRLTVT.

This chain uses TRBV4-3 with TRBJ1-1, with D possibly being TRBD1 (5 bases). Germline CDR1 is LGHNA and CDR2 is YSLEER. This CDR3 region has 19 residues. V lost 0 bases to trimming and J lost 0 bases, with 20 bases between them. The CDR3: CASSQDLLGPLSMNTEAFF. CDR3 sequence (DNA): TGCGCCAGCAGCCAAGATTTGTTGGGGCCCCTCTCCATGAACACTGAAGCTTTCTTT.

The V call is TRBV27, the J call TRBJ2-5, with 10 bases matching TRBD2. The J call may be in error: the DNA end matches TRBJ2-7 better. Looked up from germline, CDR1 is MNHEY and CDR2 is SMNVEV (reference sequence). There are 15 residues in the CDR3. In DNA form, the CDR3 reads TGTGCCAGCAGCCAAACTAGCGGGGATGCCTACGAGCAGTACTTC. Amino acid sequence: CASSQTSGDAYEQYF.

This chain connects TRBV6-5 to TRBJ1-4; possibly TRBD1 for D (5 bases). CDR3 size: 13 residues. Germline CDR1 is MNHEY and CDR2 is SVGAGI. V was pared by 6 bases and J by 14 bases, with 19 bases between. Here the CDR3 DNA reads TGTGCCAGCAGCTACCGAAATTCAGGGTTTCTGTTTTTT. As protein: CASSYRNSGFLFF.

The CDR3 here is CASSQTGTGGKDEQFF. In DNA form, the CDR3 reads TGTGCCAGCAGCCAAACCGGGACAGGGGGCAAGGATGAGCAGTTCTTC. The gene calls are TRBV4-2 and TRBJ2-1, with TRBD1 matching over 12 bases. Germline assignment: CDR1 LGHNA and CDR2 YNFKEQ. V lost 2 bases and J lost 8; bases outside the gene matches: 7. CDR3 length: 16 amino acids.